The 11 T cell receptor beta chains below all came from one sample that was sequenced in a study of cytomegalovirus exposure and HLA in healthy donors. TCRdb's table, derived via immunoSEQ multiplex PCR, lists solely in-frame clones and lacks some. The sample includes approximately 220,000 clones, 80% to 85% of them seen just once. Sequencing was performed on PBMCs. The origin of the receptors is a woman aged 25-40 years in good health and CMV-seropositive.

Only one count was recorded for this clone. The chain is built from TRBV9 and TRBJ2-4; D might be TRBD1 or TRBD2, each matching 5 bases. Germline CDR1 and CDR2: SGDLS and YYNGEE. Trimming left V 5 bases short and J 2 bases short, with 20 bases between. The CDR3 runs 17 residues. The CDR3 DNA sequence: TGTGCCAGCAGTCACCATCGGGACGGACCTTCCAAAAACATTCAGTACTTC. This codes for CASSHHRDGPSKNIQYF.

The rearrangement links TRBV6-5 to TRBJ1-5, with TRBD1 matching 7 bases. The germline gives CDR1 MNHEY, CDR2 SVGAGI. The CDR3 is 15 amino acids. Germline trimming cut 4 bases from V and 4 bases from J; bases unmatched to any gene: 7. This CDR3 is CASSSRDSKNQPQHF. In DNA form, the CDR3 reads TGTGCCAGCAGTTCCCGGGACAGCAAAAATCAGCCCCAGCATTTT.

The rearrangement uses TRBV5-4 and TRBJ1-1, with no clear D. From germline, CDR1 is SGHNT and CDR2 YYREEE (reference sequence). Trimming cost V 6 bases and J 0 bases, with 12 bases left between them. This CDR3 is 14 amino acids long. Here the CDR3 reads CASNRGDMNTEAFF. In DNA form, the CDR3 reads TGTGCCAGCAACCGGGGAGACATGAACACTGAAGCTTTCTTT. Full variable domain (outside the CDR3, taken from reference TRBV5-4 and TRBJ1-1): ETGVTQSPTHLIKTRGQQVTLRCSSQSGHNTVSWYQQALGQGPQFIFQYYREEENGRGNFPPRFSGLQFPNYSSELNVNALELDDSALYLCASNRGDMNTEAFFGQGTRLTVV.

This clone was detected a few times. This rearrangement joins TRBV7-9 to TRBJ1-2, with 7 bases aligning to TRBD1. The germline gives CDR1 SEHNR, CDR2 FQNEAQ (reference sequence). There are 15 residues in the CDR3. The V segment lost 0 bases and the J segment 5 bases; nucleotides outside the gene matches: 6. In nucleotides, the CDR3 is TGTGCCAGCAGCTTAGCGGGGGACAGCGTATATGGCTACACCTTC. Translated, it gives CASSLAGDSVYGYTF.

The count of this clone is one. The chain couples TRBV29-1 to TRBJ1-1; the D gene is possibly TRBD1 (5 bases). The CDR3 is made up of 15 amino acids. Trimming left V 0 bases short and J 1 base short, with 12 bases between. Germline V gives CDR1 SQVTM, CDR2 ANQGSEA. This CDR3 is CSVEEVAGTNTEAFF. The CDR3 nucleotides read TGCAGCGTTGAAGAGGTAGCAGGGACGAACACTGAAGCTTTCTTT.

This chain connects TRBV5-1 to TRBJ2-7; 10 nucleotides agree with TRBD1. V lost 4 bases, J lost 6 bases, and 7 bases stayed unmatched. The CDR3 sequence is 14 residues long. The germline V gene has CDR1 SGHRS and CDR2 YFSETQ. The CDR3 sequence is CASSLGTGEGEQYF. Here the CDR3 DNA reads TGCGCCAGCAGCCTTGGGACAGGGGAGGGCGAGCAGTACTTC.

V and J are TRBV4-1 and TRBJ2-7, with 9 nucleotides matching TRBD2. Germline V gene data show CDR1 as MGHRA and CDR2 as YSYEKL. The CDR3 sequence is 15 residues long. V shed 3 bases and J 4 bases; nucleotides not matched to a gene: 7. The CDR3 here is CASSQAVAGVYEQYF. The CDR3 nucleotides read TGCGCCAGCAGCCAGGCGGTAGCGGGAGTATACGAGCAGTACTTC.

A single count supports this clone. This chain connects TRBV29-1 to TRBJ1-1; D possibly corresponds to TRBD1 (5 bases). Germline loops: CDR1 SQVTM, CDR2 ANQGSEA. The germline V and J ends were trimmed by 4 bases and 4 bases, with 19 bases remaining between them. There are 15 residues in the CDR3. CDR3 coding DNA: TGCAGCGTTGCGGAGGGGCCGTCCCCCGTCACTGAAGCTTTCTTT. It is translated as CSVAEGPSPVTEAFF.

V usage is TRBV5-6 and J usage is TRBJ1-4; D not resolved. Trimming took off 2 bases at V and 4 bases at J, with 3 bases between the two ends. CDR3 length: 12 residues. Per the germline V gene, CDR1 is SGHDT and CDR2 is YYEEEE. DNA of the CDR3: TGTGCCAGCAGCTTCATTAATGAAAAACTGTTTTTT. Encoded protein: CASSFINEKLFF.

The genes are TRBV4-3 and TRBJ2-5, with D unclear. The CDR3 has 13 amino acids. Looked up from germline, CDR1 is LGHNA and CDR2 is YSLEER. With 0 bases removed from V and 5 bases from J, the gap between germline ends came to 7 bases. CDR3 protein: CASSQERGETQYF. The CDR3, as DNA: TGCGCCAGCAGCCAAGAACGAGGTGAGACCCAGTACTTC.

The rearrangement uses TRBV6-1 and TRBJ1-2, with D possibly TRBD1 on 5 matching bases. V was pared by 0 bases and J by 1 base, with 12 bases between. The CDR3 totals 16 residues. In germline, CDR1 is MNHNS, CDR2 SASEGT. CDR3 sequence: CASSEAAGAFNYGYTF. For the CDR3, the DNA is TGTGCCAGCAGTGAAGCGGCCGGGGCCTTTAACTATGGCTACACCTTC.